This entry is about one T cell receptor (beta chain). This PCR relied on a set of 60 Vbeta primers and 13 Jbeta primers. Sequenced by immunoSEQ multiplex PCR; TCRdb stores in-frame clones only, minus some. Of more than 150,000 clones detected, roughly 80% appear once; the ten largest clones hold 1.6%. Germline-derived CDR1 and CDR2 are SGHTA and FQGNSA. V was pared by 5 bases and J by 13 bases, with 22 bases of the junction left unmatched. The CDR3 covers 16 residues. This record belongs to a study of cytomegalovirus exposure and HLA in healthy donors. The sequence was obtained from a man aged 50 to 60 in good health and CMV-seronegative. Input material: PBMCs. The chain couples TRBV7-2 to TRBJ1-2; 7 positions agree with TRBD1. Here the CDR3 DNA reads TGTGCCAGCAGCCCAATAGATCCCCGAGGGGGCCCCGTATGCACCTTC. Its protein product is CASSPIDPRGGPVCTF.